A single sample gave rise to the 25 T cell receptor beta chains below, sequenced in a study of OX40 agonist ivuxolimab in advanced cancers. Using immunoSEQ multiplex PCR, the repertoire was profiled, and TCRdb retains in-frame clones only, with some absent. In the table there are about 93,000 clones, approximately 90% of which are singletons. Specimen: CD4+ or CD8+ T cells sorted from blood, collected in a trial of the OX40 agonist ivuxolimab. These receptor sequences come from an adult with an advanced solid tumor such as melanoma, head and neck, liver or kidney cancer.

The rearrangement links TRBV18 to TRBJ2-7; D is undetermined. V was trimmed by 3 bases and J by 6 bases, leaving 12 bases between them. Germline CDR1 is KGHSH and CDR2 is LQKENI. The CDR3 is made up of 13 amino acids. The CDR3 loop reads CASSPSRVPEQYF. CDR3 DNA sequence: TGTGCCAGCTCACCGAGTAGGGTCCCCGAGCAGTACTTC. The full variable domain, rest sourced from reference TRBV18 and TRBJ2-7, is NAGVMQNPRHLVRRRGQEARLRCSPMKGHSHVYWYRQLPEEGLKFMVYLQKENIIDESGMPKERFSAEFPKEGPSILRIQQVVRGDSAAYFCASSPSRVPEQYFGPGTRLTVT.

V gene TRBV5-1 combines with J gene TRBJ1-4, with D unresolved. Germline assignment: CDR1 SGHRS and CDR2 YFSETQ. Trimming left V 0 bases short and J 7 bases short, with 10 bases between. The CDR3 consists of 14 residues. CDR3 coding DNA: TGCGCCAGCAGCTTGGTGGGATTTAGTGAAAAACTGTTTTTT. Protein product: CASSLVGFSEKLFF. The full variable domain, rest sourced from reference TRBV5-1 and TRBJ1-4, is KAGVTQTPRYLIKTRGQQVTLSCSPISGHRSVSWYQQTPGQGLQFLFEYFSETQRNKGNFPGRFSGRQFSNSRSEMNVSTLELGDSALYLCASSLVGFSEKLFFGSGTQLSVL.

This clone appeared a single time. The CDR3 DNA sequence: TGCGCCAGCAGCTTGGGACAGGGGGCCCACGAGCAGTACTTC. Translating gives CASSLGQGAHEQYF. The genes are TRBV5-1 and TRBJ2-7; 10 nucleotides agree with TRBD1. The junction had 2 bases not matched to a gene; V was cut back by 0 bases and J by 5 bases. Germline CDR1 SGHRS, CDR2 YFSETQ. The CDR3 is 14 residues long.

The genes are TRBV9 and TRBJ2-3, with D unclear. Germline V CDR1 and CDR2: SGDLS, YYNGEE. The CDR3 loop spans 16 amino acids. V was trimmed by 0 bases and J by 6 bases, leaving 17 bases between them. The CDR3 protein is CASSVVGGVAADTQYF. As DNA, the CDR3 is TGTGCCAGCAGCGTAGTCGGTGGGGTAGCAGCGGATACGCAGTATTTT. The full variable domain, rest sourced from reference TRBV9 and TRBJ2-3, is DSGVTQTPKHLITATGQRVTLRCSPRSGDLSVYWYQQSLDQGLQFLIQYYNGEERAKGNILERFSAQQFPDLHSELNLSSLELGDSALYFCASSVVGGVAADTQYFGPGTRLTVL.

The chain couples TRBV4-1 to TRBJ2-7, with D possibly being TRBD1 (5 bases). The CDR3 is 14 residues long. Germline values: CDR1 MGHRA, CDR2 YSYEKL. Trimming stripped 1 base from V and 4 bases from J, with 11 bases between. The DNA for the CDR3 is TGCGCCAGCAGCCAAGTAGGGGCTCAGTACGAGCAGTACTTC. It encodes CASSQVGAQYEQYF.

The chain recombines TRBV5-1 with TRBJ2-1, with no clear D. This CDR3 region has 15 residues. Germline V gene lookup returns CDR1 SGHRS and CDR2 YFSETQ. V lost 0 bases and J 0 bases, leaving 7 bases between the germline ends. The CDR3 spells CASSLGGNSYNEQFF. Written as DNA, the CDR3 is TGCGCCAGCAGCTTGGGAGGAAACTCCTACAATGAGCAGTTCTTC.

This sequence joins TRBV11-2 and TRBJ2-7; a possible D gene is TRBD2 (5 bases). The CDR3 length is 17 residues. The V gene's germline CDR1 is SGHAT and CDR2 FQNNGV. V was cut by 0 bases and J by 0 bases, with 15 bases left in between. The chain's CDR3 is CASSLEIGSASSYEQYF. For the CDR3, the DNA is TGTGCCAGCAGCTTAGAGATTGGTAGCGCGAGCTCCTACGAGCAGTACTTC.

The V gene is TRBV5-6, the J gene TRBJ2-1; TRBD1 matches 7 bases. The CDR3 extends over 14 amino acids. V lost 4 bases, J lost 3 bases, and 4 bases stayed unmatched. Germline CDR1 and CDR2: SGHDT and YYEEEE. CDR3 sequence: CASSPQGFYNEQFF. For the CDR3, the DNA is TGTGCCAGCAGCCCACAGGGGTTCTACAATGAGCAGTTCTTC.

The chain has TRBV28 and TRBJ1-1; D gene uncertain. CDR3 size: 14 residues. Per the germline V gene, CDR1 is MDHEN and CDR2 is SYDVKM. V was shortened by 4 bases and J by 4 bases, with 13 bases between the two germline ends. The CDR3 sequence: CASSSPAGRTEAFF. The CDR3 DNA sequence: TGTGCCAGCAGTTCCCCGGCAGGTCGCACTGAAGCTTTCTTT.

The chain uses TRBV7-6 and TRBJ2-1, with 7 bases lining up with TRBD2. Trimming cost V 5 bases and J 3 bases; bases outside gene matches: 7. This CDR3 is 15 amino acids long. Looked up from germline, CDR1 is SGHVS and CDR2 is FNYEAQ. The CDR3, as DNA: TGTGCCAGCAGCATAGGACTAGTCGGCTACAATGAGCAGTTCTTC. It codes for CASSIGLVGYNEQFF. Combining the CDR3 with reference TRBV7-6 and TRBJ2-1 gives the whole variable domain GAGVSQSPRYKVTKRGQDVALRCDPISGHVSLYWYRQALGQGPEFLTYFNYEAQQDKSGLPNDRFSAERPEGSISTLTIQRTEQRDSAMYRCASSIGLVGYNEQFFGPGTRLTVL.

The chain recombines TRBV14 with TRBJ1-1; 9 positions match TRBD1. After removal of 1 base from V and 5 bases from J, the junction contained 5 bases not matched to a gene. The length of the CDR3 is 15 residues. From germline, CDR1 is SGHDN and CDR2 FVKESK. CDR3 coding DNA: TGTGCCAGCAGCCAAGCCGGGACAGGGCTTACTGAAGCTTTCTTT. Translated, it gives CASSQAGTGLTEAFF.

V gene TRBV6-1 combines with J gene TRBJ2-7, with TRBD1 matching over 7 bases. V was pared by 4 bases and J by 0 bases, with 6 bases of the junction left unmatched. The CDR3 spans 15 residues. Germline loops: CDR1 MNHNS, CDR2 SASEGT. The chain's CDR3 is CASSVGRDSSYEQYF. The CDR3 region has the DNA TGTGCCAGCAGTGTTGGTCGGGACAGCTCCTACGAGCAGTACTTC.

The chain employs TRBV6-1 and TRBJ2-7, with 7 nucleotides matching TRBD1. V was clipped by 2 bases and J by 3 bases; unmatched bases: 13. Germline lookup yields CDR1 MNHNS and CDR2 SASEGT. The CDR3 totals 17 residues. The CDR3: CASSETDRALIHYEQYF. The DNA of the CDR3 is TGTGCCAGCAGTGAAACCGACAGGGCGCTAATCCACTACGAGCAGTACTTC.

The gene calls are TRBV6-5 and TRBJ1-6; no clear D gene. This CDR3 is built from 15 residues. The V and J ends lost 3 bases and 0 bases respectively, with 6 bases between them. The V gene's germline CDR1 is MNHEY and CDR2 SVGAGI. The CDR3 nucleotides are TGTGCCAGCAGTTATGGCAGCTCCTATAATTCACCCCTCCACTTT. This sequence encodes CASSYGSSYNSPLHF.

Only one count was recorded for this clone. The CDR3 reads CASSPNMGGEQYF. CDR3 DNA: TGTGCCAGCAGCCCCAACATGGGGGGCGAGCAGTACTTC. This rearrangement joins TRBV7-3 to TRBJ2-7, with D possibly TRBD2 on 6 matching bases. Germline V lookup: CDR1 SGHTA, CDR2 FQGTGA. This CDR3 has 13 amino acids. With 5 bases removed from V and 6 bases from J, the gap between germline ends came to 14 bases.

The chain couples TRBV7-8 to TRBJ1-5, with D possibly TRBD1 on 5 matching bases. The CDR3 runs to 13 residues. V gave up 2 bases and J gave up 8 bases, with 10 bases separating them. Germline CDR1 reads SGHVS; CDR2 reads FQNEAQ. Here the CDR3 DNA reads TGTGCCAGCAGCTTAATGTTCAGGGAGCCCCAGCATTTT. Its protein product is CASSLMFREPQHF.

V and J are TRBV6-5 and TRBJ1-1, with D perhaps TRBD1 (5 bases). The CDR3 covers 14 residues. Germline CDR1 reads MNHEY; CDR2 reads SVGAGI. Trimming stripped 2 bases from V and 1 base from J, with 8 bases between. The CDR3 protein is CASSYLQENTEAFF. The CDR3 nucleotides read TGTGCCAGCAGTTACCTACAGGAGAACACTGAAGCTTTCTTT.

The CDR3 bases are TGTGCCAGCAGCGCCAGCGGGGGTGCCGGAATTGGGGAGCTGTTTTTT. It is translated as CASSASGGAGIGELFF. The chain uses TRBV9 and TRBJ2-2; 8 bases agree with TRBD2. J was trimmed by 8 bases and V by 3 bases; bases with no gene match: 12. The germline V gene has CDR1 SGDLS and CDR2 YYNGEE. The CDR3 loop spans 16 amino acids.

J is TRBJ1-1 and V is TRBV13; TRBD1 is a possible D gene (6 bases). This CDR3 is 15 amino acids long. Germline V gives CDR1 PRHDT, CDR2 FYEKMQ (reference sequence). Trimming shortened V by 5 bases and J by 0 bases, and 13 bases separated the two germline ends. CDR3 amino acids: CASSKQGTMNTEAFF. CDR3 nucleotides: TGTGCCAGCAGCAAACAGGGAACAATGAACACTGAAGCTTTCTTT.

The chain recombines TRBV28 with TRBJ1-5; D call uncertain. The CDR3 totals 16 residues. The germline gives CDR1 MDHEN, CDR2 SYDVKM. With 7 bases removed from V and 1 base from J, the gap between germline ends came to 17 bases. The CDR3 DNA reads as TGTGCCAGCATAACCCCATTAGGGAAGAGCAATCAGCCCCAGCATTTT. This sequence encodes CASITPLGKSNQPQHF.

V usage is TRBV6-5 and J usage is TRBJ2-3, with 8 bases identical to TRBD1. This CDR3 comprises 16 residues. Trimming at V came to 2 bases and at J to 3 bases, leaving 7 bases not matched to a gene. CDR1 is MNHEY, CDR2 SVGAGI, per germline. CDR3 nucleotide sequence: TGTGCCAGCAGTTACCGGCCCCACAGGGGGACAGATACGCAGTATTTT. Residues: CASSYRPHRGTDTQYF.

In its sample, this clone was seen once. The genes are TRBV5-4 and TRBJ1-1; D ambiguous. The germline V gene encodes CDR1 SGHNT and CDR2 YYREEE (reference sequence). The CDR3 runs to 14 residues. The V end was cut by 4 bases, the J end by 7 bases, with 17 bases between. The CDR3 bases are TGTGCCAGCAGCCGAAAGACGGGGTCCGGTGAAGCTTTCTTT. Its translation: CASSRKTGSGEAFF.

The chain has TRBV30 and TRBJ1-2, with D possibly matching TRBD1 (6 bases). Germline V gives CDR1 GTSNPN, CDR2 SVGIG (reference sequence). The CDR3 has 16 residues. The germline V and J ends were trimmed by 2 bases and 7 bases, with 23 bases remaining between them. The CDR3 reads CAWSLGGTGSVAGYTF. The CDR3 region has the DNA TGTGCCTGGAGTCTAGGGGGAACAGGGAGTGTAGCTGGCTACACCTTC.

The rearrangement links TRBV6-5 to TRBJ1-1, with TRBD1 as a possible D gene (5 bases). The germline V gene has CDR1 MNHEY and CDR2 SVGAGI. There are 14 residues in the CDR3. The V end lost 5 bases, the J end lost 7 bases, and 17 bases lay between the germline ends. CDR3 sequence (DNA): TGTGCCAGCAGTAACGGGCCCCTAAGGGGTGAAGCTTTCTTT. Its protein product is CASSNGPLRGEAFF.

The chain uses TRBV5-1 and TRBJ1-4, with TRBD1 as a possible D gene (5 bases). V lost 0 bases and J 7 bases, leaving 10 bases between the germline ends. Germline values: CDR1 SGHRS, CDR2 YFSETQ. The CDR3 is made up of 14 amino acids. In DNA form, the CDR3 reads TGCGCCAGCAGCTTGGTCGGCACAGGTGAAAAACTGTTTTTT. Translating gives CASSLVGTGEKLFF.